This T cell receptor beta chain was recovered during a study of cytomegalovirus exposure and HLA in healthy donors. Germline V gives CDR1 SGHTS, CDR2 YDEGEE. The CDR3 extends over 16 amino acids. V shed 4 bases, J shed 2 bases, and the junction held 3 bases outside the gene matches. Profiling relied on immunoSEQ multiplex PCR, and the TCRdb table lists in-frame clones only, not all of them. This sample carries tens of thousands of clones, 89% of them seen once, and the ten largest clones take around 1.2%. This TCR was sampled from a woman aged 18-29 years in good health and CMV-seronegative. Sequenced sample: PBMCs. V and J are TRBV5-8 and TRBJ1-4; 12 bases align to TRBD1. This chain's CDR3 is CASSLGTGGTNEKLFF. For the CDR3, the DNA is TGTGCCAGCAGCCTGGGGACAGGGGGCACTAATGAAAAACTGTTTTTT.